This T cell receptor beta chain was sequenced for a study of identical twins. The table lists this clonotype with a few counts. Germline trimming cut 6 bases from V and 5 bases from J; bases unmatched to any gene: 8. This CDR3 region has 14 residues. MiXCR, run by TCRdb on the 5' RACE reads, gives a single entry per CDR3 protein. The sample records 430,000 or so distinct CDR3 sequences, approximately 24% being singletons. The same data also went into a second study, on T cells expressing NK-cell markers. That paper notes: Sorted CD3+CD56+NKG2C+, CD3+CD56+NKG2C- and CD3+CD56-NKG2C+ T-cell subsets were beta-chain profiled.

The genes are TRBV12-3 or TRBV12-4 and TRBJ1-1, with 8 nucleotides matching TRBD1. Specimen: CD4+ T cells sorted from blood. This TCR came from a woman aged 18-30 years in good health. CDR3 sequence: CASSLDRVWTEAFF. CDR3 nucleotide sequence: TGTGCCAGCAGCTTGGACAGGGTGTGGACTGAAGCTTTCTTT.